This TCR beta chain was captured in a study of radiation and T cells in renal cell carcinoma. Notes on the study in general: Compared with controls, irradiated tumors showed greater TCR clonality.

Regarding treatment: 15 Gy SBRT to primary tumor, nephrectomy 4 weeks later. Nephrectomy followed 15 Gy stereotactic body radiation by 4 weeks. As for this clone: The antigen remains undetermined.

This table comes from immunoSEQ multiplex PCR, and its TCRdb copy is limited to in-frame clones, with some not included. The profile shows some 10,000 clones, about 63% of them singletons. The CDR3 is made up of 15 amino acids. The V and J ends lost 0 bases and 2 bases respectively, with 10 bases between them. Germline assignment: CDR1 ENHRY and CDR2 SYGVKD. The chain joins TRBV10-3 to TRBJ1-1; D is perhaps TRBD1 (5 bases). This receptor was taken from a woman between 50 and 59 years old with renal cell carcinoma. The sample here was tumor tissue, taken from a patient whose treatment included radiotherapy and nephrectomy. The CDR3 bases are TGTGCCATCAGTGAGTCGCCAGGGAAAAACACTGAAGCTTTCTTT. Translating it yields CAISESPGKNTEAFF.